One and the same sample provided the 2 T cell receptor beta chains below, sequenced in a study of a mutant IDH1 vaccine in newly diagnosed glioma. The time point here: baseline, week 1 (first vaccination visit). Treatment specified: pre-vaccination baseline after standard-of-care therapy. Some clones are missing from TCRdb's copy, which holds only in-frame ones; the method was immunoSEQ multiplex PCR. This table has fewer than 85,000 clones, 65% to 90% appearing once. The source material was PBMCs, sampled from a glioma patient treated with radiotherapy, temozolomide or both. These receptors all come from a man younger than 45 with glioma.

V gene TRBV2 combines with J gene TRBJ1-4, with TRBD1 identical over 7 bases. The ends lost 6 bases at V and 2 bases at J; junction bases unmatched: 9. Germline CDR1 and CDR2: SNHLY and FYNNEI. This CDR3 is 16 amino acids long. The CDR3 DNA reads TGTGCCAGCAGATTACAGGGGCTTAGGACTAATGAAAAACTGTTTTTT. Its translation: CASRLQGLRTNEKLFF.

This rearrangement joins TRBV11-2 to TRBJ2-2; D not resolved. CDR1 is SGHAT, CDR2 FQNNGV, per germline. V lost 0 bases and J lost 7, with 15 bases in between. This CDR3 has 16 amino acids. As DNA, the CDR3 is TGTGCCAGCAGCTTAGAGCGACCATTCTACGGCGGGGAGCTGTTTTTT. It specifies CASSLERPFYGGELFF.